The T cell receptor (beta chain) under discussion was sequenced for a study of blood T cell repertoires in COVID-19. Background on the study: PBMCs, B-cell-depleted T cells, or T cells were the source of the cDNA or gDNA that made up the material.

The protocol was immunoSEQ multiplex PCR, while the TCRdb copy is restricted to in-frame clones and leaves out a portion. The sample carries 150,000 to 200,000 clones, approximately 85% recorded once. In its sample, this clone was seen once. Trimming left V 6 bases short and J 4 bases short, with 9 bases between. Germline loops: CDR1 MNHEY, CDR2 SVGAGI. The CDR3 is 13 amino acids. Participant age was about 18 to 100 years, and participants resided in fewer than 25 US areas. Self-reported history from a screening survey and questionnaire set each donor's cohort. Cohort 3 donors counted as recovered after two negative PCRs, clearance, or resolved symptoms.

This TCR came from a woman aged 25 to 45 who had recovered from COVID-19. Sequenced: PBMCs or T cells enriched from blood (not recorded which). This rearrangement joins TRBV6-5 to TRBJ1-4; no reliable D call. The DNA for the CDR3 is TGTGCCAGCAGCCGCGGGAGTAATGAAAAACTGTTTTTT. As protein: CASSRGSNEKLFF.